Shown below are 24 T cell receptor beta chains from a single sample sequenced in a study of T cells in Graves' hyperthyroidism and ophthalmopathy. It was RNA transcripts that yielded the amplified TCR beta CDR3 regions. HTBI primers were used for first-round RT-PCR of the TCR CDR3. From the multiplex PCR reads, TCRdb called clonotypes with MiXCR, one entry per CDR3 protein. The table lists roughly 580,000 distinct CDR3 sequences, about 45% of them singletons. Sequences were obtained from peripheral blood or thyroid tissue (not recorded which). The receptors were gathered from a woman aged 18-29 years with Graves' hyperthyroidism.

This clonotype was counted a few times. V and J are TRBV9 and TRBJ2-7; 12 positions agree with TRBD2. Germline CDR1 SGDLS, CDR2 YYNGEE. The CDR3 totals 18 residues. V lost 5 bases, J lost 3 bases, and 15 bases stayed unmatched. CDR3 loop: CASSYGTSGRNPLYEQYF. For the CDR3, the DNA is TGTGCCAGCAGTTACGGTACTAGCGGGAGGAACCCTCTCTACGAGCAGTACTTC.

The chain has TRBV25-1 and TRBJ2-3, with 10 bases matching TRBD1. The trim removed 4 bases at V and 2 bases at J, leaving 6 bases unmatched. The CDR3 length is 16 residues. The germline V gene encodes CDR1 MGHDK and CDR2 SYGVNS. The CDR3, as DNA: TGTGCCAGCAGTGCCCAGGGACAGGGGCACACAGATACGCAGTATTTT. Translating it yields CASSAQGQGHTDTQYF.

As concerns this clonotype: A much larger clonotype is one base distant, so this may be a read error. The chain employs TRBV5-1 and TRBJ2-7; perhaps TRBD2 as D (5 bases). This CDR3 has 14 amino acids. V was pared by 2 bases and J by 0 bases, with 9 bases between. The germline V gene has CDR1 SGHRS and CDR2 YFSETQ. CDR3 nucleotide sequence: TGCGCCAGCAGCTTCACTGGGAGCTCCTACGAGCAGTACTTC. Translated, it gives CASSFTGSSYEQYF.

This clonotype was found many times. The chain couples TRBV15 to TRBJ1-5, with 7 positions matching TRBD1. This CDR3 comprises 16 residues. With V trimmed by 5 bases and J by 5 bases, 12 bases remained unmatched. CDR1 LNHNV and CDR2 YYDKDF come from the germline V gene (reference sequence). CDR3 sequence (DNA): TGTGCCACCAGCCCAGTGGGGCAGGGGGTGTATCAGCCCCAGCATTTT. It encodes CATSPVGQGVYQPQHF.

The chain couples TRBV29-1 to TRBJ2-5, with TRBD2 matching 12 bases. The CDR3 consists of 15 residues. Trimming at V came to 5 bases and at J to 4 bases, leaving 8 bases not matched to a gene. Looked up from germline, CDR1 is SQVTM and CDR2 is ANQGSEA. The CDR3 is CSVQRALAGGETQYF. CDR3 DNA: TGCAGCGTTCAAAGGGCACTAGCGGGAGGAGAGACCCAGTACTTC.

This clonotype was seen more than once but under ten times. The CDR3 region has the DNA TGCAGTGCTCGAAGAGATCACGACAGTATCGAAAAACTGTTTTTT. Protein product: CSARRDHDSIEKLFF. V is TRBV20-1 and J is TRBJ1-4, with D perhaps TRBD1 (5 bases). The V end was cut by 5 bases, the J end by 8 bases, with 21 bases between. The CDR3 has 15 amino acids. In germline, CDR1 is DFQATT, CDR2 SNEGSKA (reference sequence).

In regard to this clonotype: One junction end disagrees with the germline gene, perhaps due to a read error. The chain has TRBV11-1 and TRBJ1-1; TRBD1 matches at 7 bases. The CDR3 totals 15 residues. Germline V gene data show CDR1 as SGHAT and CDR2 as FQDESV (reference sequence). CDR3 residues: CAGSAPGQKNTEAFF. DNA of the CDR3: TGTGCCGGCAGCGCCCCGGGACAGAAGAACACTGAAGCTTTCTTT.

J is TRBJ2-5 and V is TRBV7-6; D possibly uses TRBD1 or TRBD2 (6 bases each). The CDR3 is made up of 13 amino acids. V lost 5 bases to trimming and J lost 3 bases, with 10 bases between them. The germline V gene encodes CDR1 SGHVS and CDR2 FNYEAQ. The CDR3 nucleotides are TGTGCCAGCAGCAGGGGGGCTGAAGAGACCCAGTACTTC. Its translation: CASSRGAEETQYF.

This clonotype was recorded many times. The chain is built from TRBV7-2 and TRBJ1-2, with TRBD1 identical over 8 bases. Germline trimming cut 6 bases from V and 4 bases from J; bases unmatched to any gene: 7. The CDR3 covers 14 residues. Germline CDR1 reads SGHTA; CDR2 reads FQGNSA. The CDR3 region is CASRPGGAIYGYTF. DNA of the CDR3: TGTGCCAGCAGACCAGGGGGCGCGATCTATGGCTACACCTTC.

This clonotype was seen repeatedly, ten times or more. The V and J genes are TRBV7-2 and TRBJ1-1; the D is unclear. Germline CDR1 and CDR2: SGHTA and FQGNSA. Deletions cut 2 bases from V and 7 bases from J, with 11 bases between. The CDR3 sequence is 13 residues long. CDR3 sequence: CASSLIFGGEAFF. In nucleotides, the CDR3 is TGTGCCAGCAGCTTAATTTTTGGTGGTGAAGCTTTCTTT.

This clonotype appeared a few times. V and J are TRBV2 and TRBJ2-5; D is ambiguous. Germline V gene sequence: CDR1 SNHLY, CDR2 FYNNEI. This CDR3 spans 12 amino acids. The V end was cut by 3 bases, the J end by 3 bases, with 5 bases between. CDR3 region: CASSDQKETQYF. The CDR3 DNA is TGTGCCAGCAGTGACCAGAAAGAGACCCAGTACTTC.

The table lists this clonotype with many counts. One end of the junction varies from germline; a read error may be responsible. The chain couples TRBV7-9 to TRBJ1-3, with a tentative D call TRBD1 (5 bases). This CDR3 has 14 amino acids. In germline, CDR1 is SEHNR, CDR2 FQNEAQ (reference sequence). CDR3 in DNA: TGTGCCAGCAGCCGACAGCGTCCGAAAAACACAAACATCTTT. It codes for CASSRQRPKNTNIF. The whole variable domain, filled in from reference TRBV7-9 and TRBJ1-3, reads DTGVSQNPRHKITKRGQNVTFRCDPISEHNRLYWYRQTLGQGPEFLTYFQNEAQLEKSRLLSDRFSAERPKGSFSTLEIQRTEQGDSAMYLCASSRQRPKNTNIFGEGSWLTVV.

This clonotype occurred a few times. The chain combines TRBV20-1 with TRBJ1-5; weak D call: TRBD1 (5 bases). V gave up 3 bases and J gave up 1 base, with 16 bases separating them. The CDR3 is made up of 16 amino acids. Germline V CDR1 and CDR2: DFQATT, SNEGSKA (reference sequence). CDR3 loop: CSARALRGASNQPQHF. The CDR3 DNA follows: TGCAGTGCTAGGGCACTTCGAGGGGCCAGCAATCAGCCCCAGCATTTT.

The V and J genes are TRBV2 and TRBJ2-6, with no clear D. Trimming removed 5 bases from V and 0 bases from J, with 11 bases in between. Looked up from germline, CDR1 is SNHLY and CDR2 is FYNNEI. CDR3 size: 16 residues. This chain's CDR3 is CASSLGRTSGANVLTF. CDR3 nucleotides: TGTGCCAGCAGTCTCGGACGGACCTCTGGGGCCAACGTCCTGACTTTC.

This clonotype was seen at least ten times. The CDR3: CSVEGRGQVEAFF. CDR3 DNA: TGCAGCGTTGAAGGAAGGGGGCAGGTTGAAGCTTTCTTT. This chain joins TRBV29-1 and TRBJ1-1, with 7 bases fitting TRBD1. The CDR3 is 13 amino acids. Germline V CDR1 and CDR2: SQVTM, ANQGSEA. V lost 1 base and J lost 7; bases outside the gene matches: 6.

This rearrangement joins TRBV29-1 to TRBJ1-5; 11 bases are a match to TRBD1. This CDR3 comprises 14 residues. CDR1 and CDR2 from the germline V gene are SQVTM and ANQGSEA. The V and J ends lost 5 bases and 7 bases, in that order; junction bases with no gene match: 7. CDR3 nucleotide sequence: TGCAGCGTTTGGCGGGGACAGGGGGGGCAGCCCCAGCATTTT. Translating gives CSVWRGQGGQPQHF.

V gene TRBV7-2 combines with J gene TRBJ1-1; D possibly corresponds to TRBD1 (6 bases). The CDR3 runs to 13 residues. V was trimmed by 4 bases and J by 6 bases, leaving 12 bases between them. CDR1 SGHTA and CDR2 FQGNSA come from the germline V gene. CDR3 loop: CASSSTGSSEAFF. CDR3 DNA sequence: TGTGCCAGCAGCTCTACAGGGAGCTCTGAAGCTTTCTTT.

The gene calls are TRBV7-4 and TRBJ1-5; D remains ambiguous. From germline, CDR1 is SGHVT and CDR2 SQSDAQ. The length of the CDR3 is 16 residues. The V end lost 4 bases, the J end lost 0 bases, and 13 bases lay between the germline ends. The CDR3 nucleotides read TGTGCCAGCAGCTCACATTCGGGCTATAGCAATCAGCCCCAGCATTTT. Protein product: CASSSHSGYSNQPQHF. The complete variable domain, with remaining parts taken from reference TRBV7-4 and TRBJ1-5, reads GAGVSQSPRYKVAKRGRDVALRCDSISGHVTLYWYRQTLGQGSEVLTYSQSDAQRDKSGRPSGRFSAERPERSVSTLKIQRTEQGDSAVYLCASSSHSGYSNQPQHFGDGTRLSIL.

This clonotype was counted ten times or more. The chain links TRBV2 to TRBJ1-5; D remains ambiguous. The CDR3 is 12 amino acids. Germline V gene data show CDR1 as SNHLY and CDR2 as FYNNEI. The V end lost 4 bases, the J end lost 5 bases, and 6 bases lay between the germline ends. This chain's CDR3 is CASSAQDQPQHF. CDR3 in DNA: TGTGCCAGCAGTGCGCAGGATCAGCCCCAGCATTTT.

This chain joins TRBV25-1 and TRBJ1-4; D not certain. Germline CDR1 reads MGHDK; CDR2 reads SYGVNS. Trimming shortened V by 3 bases and J by 3 bases, and 5 bases separated the two germline ends. This CDR3 is built from 13 residues. DNA for the CDR3: TGTGCCAGCAGTGATTGGGCTAATGAAAAACTGTTTTTT. Translation: CASSDWANEKLFF.

The rearrangement links TRBV20-1 to TRBJ1-1, with D perhaps matching TRBD1 (5 bases). V was pared by 4 bases and J by 5 bases, with 11 bases between. The germline CDR1 and CDR2 sequences are DFQATT and SNEGSKA (reference sequence). CDR3 size: 12 residues. In DNA, the CDR3 is TGCAGTGCTATCAGGGTAAGGACTGAAGCTTTCTTT. This gives the protein CSAIRVRTEAFF.

This clonotype has ten or more counts. The chain carries TRBV7-9 and TRBJ1-2; D is perhaps TRBD1 (6 bases). This CDR3 is 13 amino acids long. The V end lost 5 bases, the J end lost 3 bases, and 10 bases lay between the germline ends. Germline V gives CDR1 SEHNR, CDR2 FQNEAQ (reference sequence). CDR3 residues: CASSIAGDYGYTF. The CDR3 region has the DNA TGTGCCAGCAGCATTGCAGGGGACTATGGCTACACCTTC.

This sequence joins TRBV4-2 and TRBJ1-2; no clear D. The CDR3 covers 15 residues. Looked up from germline, CDR1 is LGHNA and CDR2 is YNFKEQ. V was cut by 0 bases and J by 1 base, with 9 bases left in between. The CDR3 nucleotides are TGTGCCAGCAGCCAAGAGGGCCTGAATAACTATGGCTACACCTTC. Its protein product is CASSQEGLNNYGYTF.

J is TRBJ2-7 and V is TRBV2, with TRBD2 matching over 9 bases. With V trimmed by 11 bases and J by 0 bases, 5 bases remained unmatched. CDR3 length: 13 residues. Germline V gene data show CDR1 as SNHLY and CDR2 as FYNNEI. Written as DNA, the CDR3 is TGTGCCGTAGCGGGGGAGAGCTCCTACGAGCAGTACTTC. It encodes CAVAGESSYEQYF.